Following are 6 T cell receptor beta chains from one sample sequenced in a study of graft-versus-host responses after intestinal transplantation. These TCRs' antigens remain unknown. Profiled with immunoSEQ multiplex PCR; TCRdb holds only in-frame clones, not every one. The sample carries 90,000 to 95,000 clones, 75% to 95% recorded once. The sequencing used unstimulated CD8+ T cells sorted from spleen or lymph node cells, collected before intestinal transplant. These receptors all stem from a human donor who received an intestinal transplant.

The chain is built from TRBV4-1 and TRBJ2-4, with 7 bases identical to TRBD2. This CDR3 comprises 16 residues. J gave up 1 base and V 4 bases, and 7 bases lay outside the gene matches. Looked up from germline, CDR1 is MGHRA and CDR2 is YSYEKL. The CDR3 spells CASSLIWEGAKNIQYF. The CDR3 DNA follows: TGCGCCAGCAGCCTAATCTGGGAGGGGGCCAAAAACATTCAGTACTTC.

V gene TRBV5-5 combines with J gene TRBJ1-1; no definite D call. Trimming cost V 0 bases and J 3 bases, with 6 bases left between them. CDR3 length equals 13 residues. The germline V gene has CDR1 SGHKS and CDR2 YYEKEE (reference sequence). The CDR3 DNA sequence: TGTGCCAGCAGCTTGGTTTGGGACACTGAAGCTTTCTTT. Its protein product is CASSLVWDTEAFF.

DNA for the CDR3: TGTGCCAGCAGTTACTCCTCAAATCAGCCCCAGCATTTT. Translation gives CASSYSSNQPQHF. The gene calls are TRBV6-5 and TRBJ1-5; D ambiguous. V gave up 0 bases and J gave up 4 bases, with 4 bases separating them. Germline V lookup: CDR1 MNHEY, CDR2 SVGAGI. This CDR3 spans 13 amino acids.

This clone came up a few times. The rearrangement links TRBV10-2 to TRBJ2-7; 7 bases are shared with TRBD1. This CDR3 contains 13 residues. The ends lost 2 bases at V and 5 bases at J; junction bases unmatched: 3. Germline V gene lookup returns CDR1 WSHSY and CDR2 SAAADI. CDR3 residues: CASSEGQADEQYF. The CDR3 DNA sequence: TGCGCCAGCAGTGAGGGACAGGCCGACGAGCAGTACTTC.

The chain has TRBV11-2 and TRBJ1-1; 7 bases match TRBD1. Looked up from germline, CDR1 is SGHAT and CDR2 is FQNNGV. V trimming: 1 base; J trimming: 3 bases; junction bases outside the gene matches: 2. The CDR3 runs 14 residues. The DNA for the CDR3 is TGTGCCAGCAGCTTAGCAGGGACAGACACTGAAGCTTTCTTT. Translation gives CASSLAGTDTEAFF.

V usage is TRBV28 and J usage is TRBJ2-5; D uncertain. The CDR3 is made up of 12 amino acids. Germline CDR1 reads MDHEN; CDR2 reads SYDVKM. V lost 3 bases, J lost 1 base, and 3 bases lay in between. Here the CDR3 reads CASSLIQETQYF. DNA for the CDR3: TGTGCCAGCAGTTTGATCCAAGAGACCCAGTACTTC.